The rows below give T cell receptor beta chains drawn from one sample of a study of spatial heterogeneity in lung cancer. Each CDR3 protein gets one entry after TCRdb re-called the 5' RACE reads with MiXCR. The table shows approximately 6,100 distinct CDR3 sequences, with 9.5% to 15% occurring only once. Here the sequenced sample was normal lung tissue next to the tumor, taken at surgery. These receptors were taken from a male donor with early-stage non-small cell lung cancer. Both conserved end residues are part of each CDR3. The D gene is left open where the match is weak. Each size is how often the clone was seen (once, few, many) or a class if it is expanded.

TRBV12-3/TRBV12-4	medium-sized	TRBJ2-7	TRBD1	TGTGCCAGCAGTTATTACCCCGGCGACAGGGGGCTTCGCGAGCAGTACTTC	CASSYYPGDRGLREQYF
TRBV4-1	many	TRBJ1-2	TRBD1	TGCGCCAGCGCGGGACAGAACTATGGCTACACCTTC	CASAGQNYGYTF
TRBV7-8	many	TRBJ2-1	.	TGTGCCAGCAGCCTAGGGGAATCTTACAATGAGCAGTTCTTC	CASSLGESYNEQFF
TRBV7-2	medium-sized	TRBJ2-7	TRBD2	TGTGCCAGCAGCCCCCTCTACTTCGGGAGGAACGAGCAGTACTTC	CASSPLYFGRNEQYF
TRBV7-2	medium-sized	TRBJ1-5	.	TGTGCCAGCAGCAAGGGTCTTGAGGGAAGCAATCAGCCCCAGCATTTT	CASSKGLEGSNQPQHF
TRBV30	medium-sized	TRBJ2-3	.	TGTGCCTGGAGTGTAACGGGGGGCGAATGGTTGCAGTATTTT	CAWSVTGGEWLQYF
TRBV28	many	TRBJ2-6	.	TGTGCCAGCGGAGACCCCCGTTGGCCAGGGGCCAACGTCCTGACTTTC	CASGDPRWPGANVLTF
TRBV20-1	medium-sized	TRBJ2-6	.	TGCAGTGCTAAAGTCTCTGGGGCCAACGTCCTGACTTTC	CSAKVSGANVLTF
TRBV18	many	TRBJ2-7	TRBD1	TGTGCCAGCTCACGACCGGGACAGGGCTTCTACGAGCAGTACTTC	CASSRPGQGFYEQYF
TRBV6-1	many	TRBJ2-1	TRBD2	TGTGCCAGCAGGAGAACTAGCGGGGGAGGAAATGAGCAGTTCTTC	CASRRTSGGGNEQFF